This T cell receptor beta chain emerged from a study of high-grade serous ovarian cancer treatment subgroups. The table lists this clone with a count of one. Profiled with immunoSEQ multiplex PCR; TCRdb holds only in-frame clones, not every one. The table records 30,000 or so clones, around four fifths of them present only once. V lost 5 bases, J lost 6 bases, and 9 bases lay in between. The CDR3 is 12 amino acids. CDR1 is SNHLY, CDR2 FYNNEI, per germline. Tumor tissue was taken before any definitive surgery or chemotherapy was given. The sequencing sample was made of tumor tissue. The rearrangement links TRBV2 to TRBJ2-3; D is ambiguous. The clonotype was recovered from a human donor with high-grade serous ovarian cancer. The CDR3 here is CASSSGEDTQYF. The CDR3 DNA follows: TGTGCCAGCAGTTCAGGAGAGGATACGCAGTATTTT.